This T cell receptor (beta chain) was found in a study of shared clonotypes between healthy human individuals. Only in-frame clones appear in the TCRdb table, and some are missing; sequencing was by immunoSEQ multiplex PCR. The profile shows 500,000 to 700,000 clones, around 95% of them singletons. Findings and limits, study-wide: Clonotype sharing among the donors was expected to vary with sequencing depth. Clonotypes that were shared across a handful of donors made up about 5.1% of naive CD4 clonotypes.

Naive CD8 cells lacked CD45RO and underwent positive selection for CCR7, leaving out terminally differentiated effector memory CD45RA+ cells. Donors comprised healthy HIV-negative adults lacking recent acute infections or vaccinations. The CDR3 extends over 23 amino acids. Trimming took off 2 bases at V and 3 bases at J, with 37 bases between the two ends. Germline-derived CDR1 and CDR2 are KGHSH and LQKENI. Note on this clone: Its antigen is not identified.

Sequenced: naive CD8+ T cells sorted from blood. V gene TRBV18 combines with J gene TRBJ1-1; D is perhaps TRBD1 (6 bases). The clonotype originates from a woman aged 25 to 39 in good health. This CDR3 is CASSPIQITYLGRGGFRDTEAFF. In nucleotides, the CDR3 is TGTGCCAGCTCACCAATTCAGATAACCTACCTGGGTAGGGGGGGTTTTCGCGACACTGAAGCTTTCTTT.